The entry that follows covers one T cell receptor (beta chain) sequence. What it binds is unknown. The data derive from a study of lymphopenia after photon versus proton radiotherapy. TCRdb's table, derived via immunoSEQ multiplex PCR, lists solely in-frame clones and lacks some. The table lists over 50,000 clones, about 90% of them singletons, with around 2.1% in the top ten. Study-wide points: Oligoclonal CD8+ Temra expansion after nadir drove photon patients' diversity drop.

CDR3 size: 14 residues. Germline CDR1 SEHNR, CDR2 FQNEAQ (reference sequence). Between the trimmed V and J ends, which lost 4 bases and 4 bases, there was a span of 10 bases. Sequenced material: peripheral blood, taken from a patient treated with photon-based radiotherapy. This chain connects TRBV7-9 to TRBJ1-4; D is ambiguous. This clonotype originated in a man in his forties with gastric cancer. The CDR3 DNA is TGTGCCAGCAGCTCCCCGGACCATAATGAAAAACTGTTTTTT. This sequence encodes CASSSPDHNEKLFF. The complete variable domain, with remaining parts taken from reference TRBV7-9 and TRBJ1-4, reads DTGVSQNPRHKITKRGQNVTFRCDPISEHNRLYWYRQTLGQGPEFLTYFQNEAQLEKSRLLSDRFSAERPKGSFSTLEIQRTEQGDSAMYLCASSSPDHNEKLFFGSGTQLSVL.